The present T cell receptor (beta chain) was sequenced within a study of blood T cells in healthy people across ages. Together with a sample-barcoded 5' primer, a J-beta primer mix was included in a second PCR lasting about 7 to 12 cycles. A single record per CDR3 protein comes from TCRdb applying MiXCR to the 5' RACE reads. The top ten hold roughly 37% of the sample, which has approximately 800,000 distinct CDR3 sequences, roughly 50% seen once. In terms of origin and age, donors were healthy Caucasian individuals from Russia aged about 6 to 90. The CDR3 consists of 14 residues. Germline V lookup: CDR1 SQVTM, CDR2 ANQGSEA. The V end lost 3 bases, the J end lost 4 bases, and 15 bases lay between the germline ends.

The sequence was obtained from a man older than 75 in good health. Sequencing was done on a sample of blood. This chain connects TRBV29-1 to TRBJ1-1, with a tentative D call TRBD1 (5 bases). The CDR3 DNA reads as TGCAGCGTTGAGGGACGGGGGGAGGGCACTGAAGCTTTCTTT. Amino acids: CSVEGRGEGTEAFF.